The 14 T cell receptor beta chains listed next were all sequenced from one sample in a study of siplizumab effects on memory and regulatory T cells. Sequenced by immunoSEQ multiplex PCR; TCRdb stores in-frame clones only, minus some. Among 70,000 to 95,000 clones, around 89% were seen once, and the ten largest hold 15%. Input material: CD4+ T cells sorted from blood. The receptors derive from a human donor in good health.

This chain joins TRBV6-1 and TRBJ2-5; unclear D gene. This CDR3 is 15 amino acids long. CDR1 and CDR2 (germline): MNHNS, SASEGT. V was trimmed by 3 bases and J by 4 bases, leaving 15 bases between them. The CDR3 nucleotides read TGTGCCAGCAGTGAGTTGCCCGTGGCAGTAGAGACCCAGTACTTC. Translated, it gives CASSELPVAVETQYF.

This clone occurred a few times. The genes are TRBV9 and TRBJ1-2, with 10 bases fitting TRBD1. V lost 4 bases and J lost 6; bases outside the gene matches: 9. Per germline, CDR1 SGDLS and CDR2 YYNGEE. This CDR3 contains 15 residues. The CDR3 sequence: CASSPTGTGAHGYTF. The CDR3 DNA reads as TGTGCCAGCAGCCCGACCGGGACAGGGGCCCATGGCTACACCTTC.

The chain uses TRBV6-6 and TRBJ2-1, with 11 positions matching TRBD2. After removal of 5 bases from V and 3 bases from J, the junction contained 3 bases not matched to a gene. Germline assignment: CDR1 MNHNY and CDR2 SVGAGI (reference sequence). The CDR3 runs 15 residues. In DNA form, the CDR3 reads TGTGCCAGCAGTATAGGACTAGCGGGCTACAATGAGCAGTTCTTC. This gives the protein CASSIGLAGYNEQFF.

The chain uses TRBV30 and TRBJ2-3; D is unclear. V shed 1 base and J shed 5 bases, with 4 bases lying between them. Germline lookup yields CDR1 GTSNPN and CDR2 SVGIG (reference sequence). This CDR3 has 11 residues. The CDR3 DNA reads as TGTGCCTGGAGTGGAAGAGATACGCAGTATTTT. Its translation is CAWSGRDTQYF. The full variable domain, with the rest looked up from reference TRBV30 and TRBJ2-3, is SQTIHQWPATLVQPVGSPLSLECTVEGTSNPNLYWYRQAAGRGLQLLFYSVGIGQISSEVPQNLSASRPQDRQFILSSKKLLLSDSGFYLCAWSGRDTQYFGPGTRLTVL.

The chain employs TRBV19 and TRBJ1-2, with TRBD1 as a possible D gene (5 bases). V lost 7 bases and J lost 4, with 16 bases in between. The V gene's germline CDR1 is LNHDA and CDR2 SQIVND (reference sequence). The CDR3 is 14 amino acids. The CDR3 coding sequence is TGTGCCAGTATCCTCGGGCAGGGTGCCTATGGCTACACCTTC. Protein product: CASILGQGAYGYTF.

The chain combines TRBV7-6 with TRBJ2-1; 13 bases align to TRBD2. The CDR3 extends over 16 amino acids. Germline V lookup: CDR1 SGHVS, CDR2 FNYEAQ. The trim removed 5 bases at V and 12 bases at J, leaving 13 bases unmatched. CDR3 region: CASSIRTSGSPLGQFF. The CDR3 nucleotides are TGTGCCAGCAGCATTCGGACTAGCGGGAGCCCCCTGGGGCAGTTCTTC.

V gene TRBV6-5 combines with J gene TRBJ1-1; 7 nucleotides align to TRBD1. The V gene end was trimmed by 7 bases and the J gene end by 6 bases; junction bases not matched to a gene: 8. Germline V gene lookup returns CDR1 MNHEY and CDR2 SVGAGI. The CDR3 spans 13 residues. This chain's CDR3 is CASTQLRGAEAFF. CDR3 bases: TGTGCCAGCACTCAACTCAGGGGGGCTGAAGCTTTCTTT.

In DNA form, the CDR3 reads TGTGCCAGCAGGGACAAAACAGGGTTGTTGAGGGAGACCCAGTACTTC. Residues: CASRDKTGLLRETQYF. V and J are TRBV28 and TRBJ2-5; maybe TRBD1 (6 bases). Germline CDR1 is MDHEN and CDR2 is SYDVKM. This CDR3 comprises 16 residues. V lost 6 bases and J 5 bases, leaving 22 bases between the germline ends.

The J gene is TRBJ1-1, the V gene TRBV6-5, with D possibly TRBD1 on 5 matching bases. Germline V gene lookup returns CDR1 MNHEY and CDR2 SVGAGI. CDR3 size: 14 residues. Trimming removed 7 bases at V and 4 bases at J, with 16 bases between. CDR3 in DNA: TGTGCCAGCACTCAATTGGGGGGGGGCACTGAAGCTTTCTTT. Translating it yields CASTQLGGGTEAFF.

Here the CDR3 reads CASSLRSGETQYF. CDR3 bases: TGTGCCAGTAGTCTAAGGTCAGGGGAGACCCAGTACTTC. The chain uses TRBV19 and TRBJ2-5; D might be TRBD1 (5 bases). The CDR3 runs to 13 residues. The germline gives CDR1 LNHDA, CDR2 SQIVND (reference sequence). Trimming shortened V by 5 bases and J by 5 bases, and 12 bases separated the two germline ends.

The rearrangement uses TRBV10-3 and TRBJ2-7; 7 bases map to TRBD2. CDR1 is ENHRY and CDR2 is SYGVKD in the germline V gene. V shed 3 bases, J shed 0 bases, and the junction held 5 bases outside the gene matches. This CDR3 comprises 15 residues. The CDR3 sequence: CAISEGGSGSYEQYF. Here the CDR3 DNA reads TGTGCCATCAGTGAAGGCGGGAGTGGCTCCTACGAGCAGTACTTC.

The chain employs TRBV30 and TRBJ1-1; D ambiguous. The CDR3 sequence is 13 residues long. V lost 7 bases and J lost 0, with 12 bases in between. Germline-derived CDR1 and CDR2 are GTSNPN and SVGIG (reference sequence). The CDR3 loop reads CAYTVLMNTEAFF. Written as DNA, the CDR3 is TGTGCCTATACAGTGCTTATGAACACTGAAGCTTTCTTT.

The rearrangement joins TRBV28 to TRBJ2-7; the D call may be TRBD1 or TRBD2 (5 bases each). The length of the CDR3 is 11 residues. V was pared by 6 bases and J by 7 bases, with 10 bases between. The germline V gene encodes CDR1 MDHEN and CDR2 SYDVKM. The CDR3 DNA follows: TGTGCCAGCAGCCTTTGGGGGGAGCAGTACTTC. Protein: CASSLWGEQYF. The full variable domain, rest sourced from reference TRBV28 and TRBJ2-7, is DVKVTQSSRYLVKRTGEKVFLECVQDMDHENMFWYRQDPGLGLRLIYFSYDVKMKEKGDIPEGYSVSREKKERFSLILESASTNQTSMYLCASSLWGEQYFGPGTRLTVT.

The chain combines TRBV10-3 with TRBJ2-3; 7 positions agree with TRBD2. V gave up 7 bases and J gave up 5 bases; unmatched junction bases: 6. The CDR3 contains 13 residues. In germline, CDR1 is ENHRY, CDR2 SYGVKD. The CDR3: CAIKGRAGDTQYF. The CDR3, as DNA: TGTGCCATCAAAGGGAGGGCGGGAGATACGCAGTATTTT.